This TCR beta chain was sequenced during a study of PD-L1 blockade in urothelial cancer. Germline-derived CDR1 and CDR2 are MNHEY and SVGAGI. CDR3 length: 12 residues. V lost 6 bases to trimming and J lost 6 bases, with 10 bases between them. The table came from immunoSEQ multiplex PCR; TCRdb's copy has only in-frame clones and leaves some out. The sample includes about 76,000 clones, less than 95% of them seen just once. Time point denoted: peripheral blood 6 weeks after treatment start. This TCR came from an elderly woman with urothelial cancer. This chain uses TRBV6-5 with TRBJ2-3; perhaps TRBD2 as D (6 bases). Specimen: PBMCs, collected around atezolizumab (anti-PD-L1) treatment. The CDR3 loop is CASSARGDTQYF. The CDR3 DNA is TGTGCCAGCAGCGCCCGGGGGGATACGCAGTATTTT.